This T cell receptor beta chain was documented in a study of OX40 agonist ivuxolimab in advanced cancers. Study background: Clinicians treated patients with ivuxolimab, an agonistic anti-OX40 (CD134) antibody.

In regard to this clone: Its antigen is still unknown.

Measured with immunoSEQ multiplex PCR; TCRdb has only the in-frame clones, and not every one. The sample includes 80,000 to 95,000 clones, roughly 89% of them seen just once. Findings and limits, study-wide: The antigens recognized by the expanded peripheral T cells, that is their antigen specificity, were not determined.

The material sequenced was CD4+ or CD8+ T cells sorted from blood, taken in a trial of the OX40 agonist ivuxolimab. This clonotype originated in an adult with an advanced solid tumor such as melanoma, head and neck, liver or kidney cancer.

The CDR3, as DNA: TGCAGTGCTTACCGACAGGCATTTGAGTTCTTC. It yields the protein CSAYRQAFEFF. The V call is TRBV20-1, the J call TRBJ2-1, with a weak D call TRBD1 (6 bases). The CDR3 covers 11 residues. Trimming removed 5 bases at V and 14 bases at J, with 16 bases between. CDR1 and CDR2 (germline): DFQATT, SNEGSKA (reference sequence).